The 15 T cell receptor beta chains reported below all come from one sample, sequenced in a study of blood T cell repertoires in COVID-19. Libraries were prepared by immunoSEQ multiplex PCR; TCRdb keeps only in-frame clonotypes and omits some of them. This table holds approximately 300,000 clones, about 85% found once. The sequenced material came from PBMCs or T cells enriched from blood (not recorded which). These TCRs come from a woman in her twenties or thirties who had recovered from COVID-19.

The rearrangement joins TRBV5-1 to TRBJ2-3; 11 bases agree with TRBD2. Germline V gene lookup returns CDR1 SGHRS and CDR2 YFSETQ. V lost 4 bases, J lost 5 bases, and 6 bases stayed unmatched. CDR3 length: 15 residues. The CDR3 sequence is CASSLGTSGGDTQYF. For the CDR3, the DNA is TGCGCCAGCAGCCTCGGGACTAGCGGTGGAGATACGCAGTATTTT.

This chain connects TRBV5-1 to TRBJ2-3; D ambiguous. Germline lookup yields CDR1 SGHRS and CDR2 YFSETQ. Trimming removed 0 bases at V and 0 bases at J, with 8 bases between. The CDR3 loop spans 15 amino acids. CDR3 nucleotides: TGCGCCAGCAGCTTGGACACCGGGAGCACAGATACGCAGTATTTT. The encoded protein is CASSLDTGSTDTQYF.

The chain has TRBV7-8 and TRBJ2-2, with D tentatively TRBD2 (6 bases). The germline V gene has CDR1 SGHVS and CDR2 FQNEAQ. The CDR3 runs to 17 residues. Trimming pared 4 bases from V and 5 bases from J, leaving 20 bases between. CDR3 nucleotide sequence: TGTGCCAGCAGCTCTCCTTGGGACTCCAAAGGGACCGGGGAGCTGTTTTTT. It translates to CASSSPWDSKGTGELFF.

This rearrangement joins TRBV19 to TRBJ1-3; D ambiguous. The V end lost 7 bases, the J end lost 8 bases, and 15 bases lay between the germline ends. CDR3 length equals 13 residues. Germline values: CDR1 LNHDA, CDR2 SQIVND (reference sequence). The CDR3 here is CASTDGTRDTIYF. CDR3 sequence (DNA): TGTGCCAGTACCGACGGTACACGGGACACCATATATTTT.

The V gene is TRBV3-1 (or the pseudogene TRBV3-2), the J gene TRBJ1-1, with 7 nucleotides matching TRBD1. The CDR3 extends over 15 amino acids. V was pared by 3 bases and J by 7 bases, with 11 bases of the junction left unmatched. Germline V CDR1 and CDR2: LGHDT, YNNKEL (reference sequence). Written as DNA, the CDR3 is TGTGCCAGCAGCCACGAGCCGGGACAGCGTCGTGAAGCTTTCTTT. This translates into CASSHEPGQRREAFF.

With respect to this clone: Different DNA sequences within this sample yield the same CDR3. The CDR3: CASSQDQGSTEAFF. In DNA form, the CDR3 reads TGTGCCAGCAGCCAAGACCAGGGGAGCACTGAAGCTTTCTTT. The chain joins TRBV4-2 to TRBJ1-1, with D possibly TRBD1 on 6 matching bases. V lost 0 bases and J lost 4, with 9 bases in between. Germline CDR1 and CDR2: LGHNA and YNFKEQ. CDR3 length: 14 amino acids.

The chain combines TRBV5-4 with TRBJ2-5; D is possibly TRBD2 (7 bases). The V gene lost 4 bases and the J gene lost 3 bases, with 10 bases spanning the gap. The length of the CDR3 is 13 residues. Germline values: CDR1 SGHNT, CDR2 YYREEE (reference sequence). CDR3 residues: CASSRGDKETQYF. The CDR3 nucleotides are TGTGCCAGCAGCCGGGGGGACAAAGAGACCCAGTACTTC.

The chain joins TRBV29-1 to TRBJ2-5, with D possibly matching TRBD1 (6 bases). V lost 0 bases to trimming and J lost 2 bases, with 19 bases between them. CDR1 and CDR2 (germline): SQVTM, ANQGSEA. This CDR3 spans 17 amino acids. The CDR3, as DNA: TGCAGCGTTGAAGACCCTTGGCAGGGGTTTGGACAAGAGACCCAGTACTTC. Translation gives CSVEDPWQGFGQETQYF.

This clone was seen just once. This rearrangement joins TRBV5-1 to TRBJ2-5, with 8 bases matching TRBD2. The J segment lost 5 bases and the V segment lost 4 bases, leaving 7 bases of the junction unmatched. The CDR3 is 14 residues long. Looked up from germline, CDR1 is SGHRS and CDR2 is YFSETQ. The CDR3 sequence: CASSGSGAGETQYF. DNA of the CDR3: TGCGCCAGCAGCGGTAGCGGGGCCGGGGAGACCCAGTACTTC. Drawing the rest from reference TRBV5-1 and TRBJ2-5, the complete variable domain is KAGVTQTPRYLIKTRGQQVTLSCSPISGHRSVSWYQQTPGQGLQFLFEYFSETQRNKGNFPGRFSGRQFSNSRSEMNVSTLELGDSALYLCASSGSGAGETQYFGPGTRLLVL.

In this sample, this clone turned up a few times. The V gene is TRBV5-6, the J gene TRBJ1-4, with TRBD1 matching over 9 bases. The trim removed 3 bases at V and 3 bases at J, leaving 9 bases unmatched. Germline CDR1 SGHDT, CDR2 YYEEEE. This CDR3 region has 17 residues. The CDR3 nucleotides read TGTGCCAGCAGCTCCGGGACAGGGCGGACAGCTAATGAAAAACTGTTTTTT. It is translated as CASSSGTGRTANEKLFF. Combining the CDR3 with reference TRBV5-6 and TRBJ1-4 gives the whole variable domain DAGVTQSPTHLIKTRGQQVTLRCSPKSGHDTVSWYQQALGQGPQFIFQYYEEEERQRGNFPDRFSGHQFPNYSSELNVNALLLGDSALYLCASSSGTGRTANEKLFFGSGTQLSVL.

This clone came up once. The J gene is TRBJ1-2, the V gene TRBV18, with 9 bases lining up with TRBD1. The germline CDR1 and CDR2 sequences are KGHSH and LQKENI. The ends lost 3 bases at V and 0 bases at J; junction bases unmatched: 5. This CDR3 region has 16 residues. The CDR3 loop is CASSPFGTGSNYGYTF. For the CDR3, the DNA is TGTGCCAGCTCACCGTTCGGGACAGGGTCTAACTATGGCTACACCTTC.

The chain uses TRBV30 and TRBJ1-6; possibly TRBD1 for D (6 bases). Trimming removed 1 base from V and 10 bases from J, with 11 bases in between. The CDR3 runs 13 residues. CDR1 is GTSNPN and CDR2 is SVGIG in the germline V gene (reference sequence). The CDR3 DNA reads TGTGCCTGGAGTGGGACAGCAACCTCACCCCTCCACTTT. It encodes CAWSGTATSPLHF.

The chain recombines TRBV4-3 with TRBJ1-6; 11 bases align to TRBD1. The CDR3 is 17 residues long. V shed 6 bases, J shed 1 base, and the junction held 5 bases outside the gene matches. From germline, CDR1 is LGHNA and CDR2 YSLEER. This chain's CDR3 is CASSAGTGGSYNSPLHF. DNA of the CDR3: TGCGCCAGCAGTGCCGGGACAGGGGGTTCCTATAATTCACCCCTCCACTTT.

The chain combines TRBV19 with TRBJ1-1, with TRBD1 matching over 8 bases. Germline V gene lookup returns CDR1 LNHDA and CDR2 SQIVND (reference sequence). The CDR3 consists of 17 residues. Losses at the gene ends were 7 bases for V and 0 bases for J; bases not matched to a gene: 13. The DNA for the CDR3 is TGTGCCAGTACCGCTATTCGGACAGGGCGCATGAACACTGAAGCTTTCTTT. It is translated as CASTAIRTGRMNTEAFF. Full variable domain (remainder filled in from reference TRBV19 and TRBJ1-1): DGGITQSPKYLFRKEGQNVTLSCEQNLNHDAMYWYRQDPGQGLRLIYYSQIVNDFQKGDIAEGYSVSREKKESFPLTVTSAQKNPTAFYLCASTAIRTGRMNTEAFFGQGTRLTVV.

The V call is TRBV9, the J call TRBJ2-5; D may be TRBD1 (5 bases). CDR3 length: 16 amino acids. Trimming shortened V by 0 bases and J by 0 bases, and 12 bases separated the two germline ends. Per germline, CDR1 SGDLS and CDR2 YYNGEE. Here the CDR3 reads CASSVAQGTYQETQYF. CDR3 coding DNA: TGTGCCAGCAGCGTAGCCCAGGGAACGTACCAAGAGACCCAGTACTTC.